This T cell receptor beta chain derives from a study of human T cells and chemical hapten exposure. Overall study results and limits: Counts of expanded TCRs (at PT1) showed a positive correlation with patch test score. DPC sensitization left the count of TCRs above 1 in 1000 unchanged. With alopecia, donors may have immune responses unlike healthy people's.

Per germline, CDR1 LNHNV and CDR2 YYDKDF (reference sequence). This CDR3 has 15 residues. Trimming took 0 bases from V and 8 from J, leaving 11 bases between them. Sample time point: patch test 1, 2 weeks after DPC sensitization. Treatment defined: therapeutic diphenylcyclopropenone sensitization with weekly scalp DPC. TCRdb redid the calling of the RACE reads with MiXCR, one entry per CDR3 protein. Among about 57,000 distinct CDR3 sequences listed, approximately 9.3% were seen once. This clonotype has at least ten counts. Its antigen is unidentified. The gene calls are TRBV15 and TRBJ2-6; possibly TRBD1 for D (6 bases). The sequenced sample was whole blood, obtained in connection with sensitization to the hapten diphenylcyclopropenone (DPC). The source is a woman aged 40 to 50 with alopecia areata. Some clones in this sample may be carry-over from other donors' samples. CDR3 loop: CATSRDRGRSNVLTF. CDR3 nucleotides: TGTGCCACCAGCAGAGACAGGGGAAGGTCCAACGTCCTGACTTTC.